This TCR beta chain was identified in a study of sequential checkpoint blockade in melanoma. In the study overall: TCRβ was sequenced from DNA of approximately 92 pretreatment tumors. Twenty-two patients had tumor biopsies before treatment and at week 13.

General study results and limits: In arm A, pretreatment tumor clonality was associated with response.

Between the trimmed V and J ends, which lost 6 bases and 7 bases, there was a span of 15 bases. CDR1 and CDR2 from the germline V gene are SQVTM and ANQGSEA. CDR3 length: 13 residues. This clone occurred a few times. Its antigen is undetermined. Sequenced by immunoSEQ multiplex PCR; TCRdb stores in-frame clones only, minus some. This sample carries some 5,100 clones, about a fifth of them seen once, and the ten largest clones take 15% to 20%. Treatment meaning: randomized to nivolumab then ipilimumab (arm A) or the reverse (arm B). No patient had prior DNA-damaging chemotherapy. This chain links TRBV29-1 with TRBJ1-4; a possible D gene is TRBD1 (6 bases). This specimen was tumor tissue (inferred from file names), taken from a patient given nivolumab and ipilimumab in sequence. This TCR derives from a human donor with melanoma. This CDR3 is CSVGTGLGEKLFF. CDR3 nucleotides: TGCAGCGTGGGCACAGGGTTGGGTGAAAAACTGTTTTTT.